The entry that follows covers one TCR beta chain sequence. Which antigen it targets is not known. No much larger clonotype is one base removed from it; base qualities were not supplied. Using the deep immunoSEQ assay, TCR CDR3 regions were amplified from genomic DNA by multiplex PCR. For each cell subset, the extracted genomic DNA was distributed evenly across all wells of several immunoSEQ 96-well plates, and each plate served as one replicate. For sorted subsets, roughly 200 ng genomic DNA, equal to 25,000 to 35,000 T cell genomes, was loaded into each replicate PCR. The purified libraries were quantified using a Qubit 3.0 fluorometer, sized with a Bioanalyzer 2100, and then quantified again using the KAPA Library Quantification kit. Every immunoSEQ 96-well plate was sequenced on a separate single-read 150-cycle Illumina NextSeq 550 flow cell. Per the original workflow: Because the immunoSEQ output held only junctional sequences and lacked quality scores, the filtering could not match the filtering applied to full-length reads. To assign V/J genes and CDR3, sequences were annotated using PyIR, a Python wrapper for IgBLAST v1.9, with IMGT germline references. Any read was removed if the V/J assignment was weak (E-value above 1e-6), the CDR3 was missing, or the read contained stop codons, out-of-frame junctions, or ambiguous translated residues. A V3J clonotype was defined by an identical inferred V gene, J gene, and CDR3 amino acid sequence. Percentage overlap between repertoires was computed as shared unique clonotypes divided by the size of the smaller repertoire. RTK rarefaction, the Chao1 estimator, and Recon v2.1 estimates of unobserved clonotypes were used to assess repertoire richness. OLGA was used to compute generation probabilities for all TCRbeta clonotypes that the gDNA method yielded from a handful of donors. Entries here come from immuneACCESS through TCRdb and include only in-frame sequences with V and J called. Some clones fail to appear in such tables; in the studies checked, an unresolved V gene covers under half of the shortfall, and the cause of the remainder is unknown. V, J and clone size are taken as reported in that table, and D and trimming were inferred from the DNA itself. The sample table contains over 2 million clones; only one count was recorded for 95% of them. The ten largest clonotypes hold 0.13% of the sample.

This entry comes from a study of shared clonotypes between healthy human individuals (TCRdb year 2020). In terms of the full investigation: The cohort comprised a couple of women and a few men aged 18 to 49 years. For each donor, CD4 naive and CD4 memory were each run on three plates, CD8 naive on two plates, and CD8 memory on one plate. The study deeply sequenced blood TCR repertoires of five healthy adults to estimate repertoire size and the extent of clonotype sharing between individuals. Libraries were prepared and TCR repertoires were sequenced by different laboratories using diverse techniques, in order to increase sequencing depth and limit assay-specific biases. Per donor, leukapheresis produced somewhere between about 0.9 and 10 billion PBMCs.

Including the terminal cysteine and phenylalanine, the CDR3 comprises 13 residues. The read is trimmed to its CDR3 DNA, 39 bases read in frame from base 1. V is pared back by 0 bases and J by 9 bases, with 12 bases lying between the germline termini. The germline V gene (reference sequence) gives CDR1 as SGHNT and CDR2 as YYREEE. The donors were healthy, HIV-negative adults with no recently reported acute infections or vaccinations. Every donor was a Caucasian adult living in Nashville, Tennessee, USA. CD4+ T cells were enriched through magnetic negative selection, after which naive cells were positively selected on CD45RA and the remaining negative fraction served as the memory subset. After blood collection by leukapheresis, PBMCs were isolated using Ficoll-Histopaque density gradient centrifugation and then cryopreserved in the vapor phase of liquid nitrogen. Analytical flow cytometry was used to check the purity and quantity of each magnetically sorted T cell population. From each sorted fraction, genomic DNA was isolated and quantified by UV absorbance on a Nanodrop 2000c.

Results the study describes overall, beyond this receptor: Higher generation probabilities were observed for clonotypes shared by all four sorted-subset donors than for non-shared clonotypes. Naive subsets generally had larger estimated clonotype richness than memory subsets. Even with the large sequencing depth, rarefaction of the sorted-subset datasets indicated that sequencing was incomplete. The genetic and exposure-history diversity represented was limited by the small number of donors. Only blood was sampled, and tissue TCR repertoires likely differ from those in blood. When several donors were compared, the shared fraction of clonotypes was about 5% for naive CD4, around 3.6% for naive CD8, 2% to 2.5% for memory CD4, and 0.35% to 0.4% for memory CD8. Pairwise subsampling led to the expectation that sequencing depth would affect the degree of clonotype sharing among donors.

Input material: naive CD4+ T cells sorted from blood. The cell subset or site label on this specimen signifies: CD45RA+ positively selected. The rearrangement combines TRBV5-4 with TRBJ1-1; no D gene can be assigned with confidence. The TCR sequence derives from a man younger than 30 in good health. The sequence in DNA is TGTGCCAGCAGCTTGGATGGGTCCCCAAAAGCTTTCTTT. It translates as CASSLDGSPKAFF.